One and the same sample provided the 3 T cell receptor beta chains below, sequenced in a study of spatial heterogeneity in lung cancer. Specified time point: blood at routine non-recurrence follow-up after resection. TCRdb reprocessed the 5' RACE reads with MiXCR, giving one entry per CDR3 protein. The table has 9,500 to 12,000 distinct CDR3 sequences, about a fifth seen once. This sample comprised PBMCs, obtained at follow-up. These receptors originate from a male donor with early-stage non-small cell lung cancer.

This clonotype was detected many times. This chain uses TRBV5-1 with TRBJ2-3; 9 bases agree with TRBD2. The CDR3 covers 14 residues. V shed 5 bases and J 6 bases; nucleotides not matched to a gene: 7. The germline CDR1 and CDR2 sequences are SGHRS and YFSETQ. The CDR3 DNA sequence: TGCGCCAGCAGGGGTAGCGGGAGTCCGGATACGCAGTATTTT. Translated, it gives CASRGSGSPDTQYF. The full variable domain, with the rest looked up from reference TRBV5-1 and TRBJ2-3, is KAGVTQTPRYLIKTRGQQVTLSCSPISGHRSVSWYQQTPGQGLQFLFEYFSETQRNKGNFPGRFSGRQFSNSRSEMNVSTLELGDSALYLCASRGSGSPDTQYFGPGTRLTVL.

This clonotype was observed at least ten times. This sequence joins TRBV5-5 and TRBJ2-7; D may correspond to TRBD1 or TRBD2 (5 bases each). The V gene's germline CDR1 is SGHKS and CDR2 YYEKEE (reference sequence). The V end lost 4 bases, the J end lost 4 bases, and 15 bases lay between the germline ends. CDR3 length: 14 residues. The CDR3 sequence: CASSMGPTGYEQYF. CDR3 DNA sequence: TGTGCCAGCAGCATGGGACCCACGGGGTACGAGCAGTACTTC.

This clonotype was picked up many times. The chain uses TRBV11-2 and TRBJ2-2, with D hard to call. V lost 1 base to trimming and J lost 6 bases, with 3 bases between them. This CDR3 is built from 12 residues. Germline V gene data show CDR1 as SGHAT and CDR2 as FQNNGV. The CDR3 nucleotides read TGTGCCAGCAGCTTAGGGTCCGGGGAGCTGTTTTTT. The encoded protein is CASSLGSGELFF.